The clone carrying this T cell receptor beta chain was counted a few times. Antigen: not known. TCRdb re-analysed the 5' RACE reads in MiXCR, keeping a single row per CDR3 protein. The profile shows 400,000 to 500,000 distinct CDR3 sequences, 13% to 15% of them singletons. The data originate from a study of identical twins. Broader study findings: Insertion counts were lower in abundant cord blood beta clonotypes, a trend that memory repertoires did not show.

These same records also appear under a second study, on yellow fever vaccine responses in identical twins.

The receptor was derived from a woman aged 18-30 years in good health. Input material: CD4+ T cells sorted from blood.

The CDR3 protein is CAISAKETQYF. The CDR3 region has the DNA TGTGCCATCAGTGCGAAGGAGACCCAGTACTTC. V gene TRBV10-3 combines with J gene TRBJ2-5; D remains ambiguous. Between the trimmed V and J ends, which lost 4 bases and 5 bases, there was a span of 5 bases. The CDR3 length is 11 residues. The germline gives CDR1 ENHRY, CDR2 SYGVKD.